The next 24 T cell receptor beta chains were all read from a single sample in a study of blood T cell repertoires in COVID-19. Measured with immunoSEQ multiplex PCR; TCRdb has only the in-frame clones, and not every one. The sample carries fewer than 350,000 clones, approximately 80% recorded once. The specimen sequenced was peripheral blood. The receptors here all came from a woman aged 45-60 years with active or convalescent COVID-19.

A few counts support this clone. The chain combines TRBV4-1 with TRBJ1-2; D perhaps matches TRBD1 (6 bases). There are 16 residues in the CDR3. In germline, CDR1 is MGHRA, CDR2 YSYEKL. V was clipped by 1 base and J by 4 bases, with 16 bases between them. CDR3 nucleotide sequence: TGCGCCAGCAGCCAAGGCGTCAGGGGTTCGGCCTATGGCTACACCTTC. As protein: CASSQGVRGSAYGYTF.

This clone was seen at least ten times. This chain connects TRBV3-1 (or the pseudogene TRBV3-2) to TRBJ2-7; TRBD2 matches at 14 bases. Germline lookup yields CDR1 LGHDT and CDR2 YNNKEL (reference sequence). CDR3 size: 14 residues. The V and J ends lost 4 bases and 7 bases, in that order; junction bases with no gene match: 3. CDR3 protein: CASSRGLAGVEQYF. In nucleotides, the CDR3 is TGTGCCAGCAGCCGGGGACTAGCGGGAGTAGAGCAGTACTTC.

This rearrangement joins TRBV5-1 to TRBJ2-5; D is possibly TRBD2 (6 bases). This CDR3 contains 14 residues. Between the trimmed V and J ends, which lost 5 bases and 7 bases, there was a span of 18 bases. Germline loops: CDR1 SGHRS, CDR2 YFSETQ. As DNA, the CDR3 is TGCGCCAGCAGTCCTGTGACTAGAAGAGGGACCCAGTACTTC. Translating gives CASSPVTRRGTQYF.

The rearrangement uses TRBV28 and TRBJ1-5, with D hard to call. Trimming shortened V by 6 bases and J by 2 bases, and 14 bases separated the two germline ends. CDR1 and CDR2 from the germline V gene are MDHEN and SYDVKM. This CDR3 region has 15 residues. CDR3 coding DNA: TGTGCCAGCAGCCTCCGGGTACACGGCAATCAGCCCCAGCATTTT. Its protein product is CASSLRVHGNQPQHF.

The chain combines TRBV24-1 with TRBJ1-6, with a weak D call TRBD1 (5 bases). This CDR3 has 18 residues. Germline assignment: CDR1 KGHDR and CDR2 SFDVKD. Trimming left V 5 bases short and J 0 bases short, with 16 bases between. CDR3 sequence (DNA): TGTGCCACCAGTGGTAGGGGAGGGATGGGCTCCTATAATTCACCCCTCCACTTT. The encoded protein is CATSGRGGMGSYNSPLHF.

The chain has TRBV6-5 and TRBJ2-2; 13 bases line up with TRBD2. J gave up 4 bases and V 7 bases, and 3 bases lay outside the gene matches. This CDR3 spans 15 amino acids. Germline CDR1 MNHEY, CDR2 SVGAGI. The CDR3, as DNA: TGTGCCAGCAATGGACTAGCGGGGGCCACCGGGGAGCTGTTTTTT. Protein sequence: CASNGLAGATGELFF.

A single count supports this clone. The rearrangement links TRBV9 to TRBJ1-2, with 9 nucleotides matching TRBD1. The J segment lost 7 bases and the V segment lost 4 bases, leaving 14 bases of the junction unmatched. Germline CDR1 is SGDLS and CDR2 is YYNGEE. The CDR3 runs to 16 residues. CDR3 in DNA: TGTGCCAGCAGCCCCAGGGGGGGGACAGGGTTTCGTGGCTACACCTTC. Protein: CASSPRGGTGFRGYTF. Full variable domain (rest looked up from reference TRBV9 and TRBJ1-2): DSGVTQTPKHLITATGQRVTLRCSPRSGDLSVYWYQQSLDQGLQFLIQYYNGEERAKGNILERFSAQQFPDLHSELNLSSLELGDSALYFCASSPRGGTGFRGYTFGSGTRLTVV.

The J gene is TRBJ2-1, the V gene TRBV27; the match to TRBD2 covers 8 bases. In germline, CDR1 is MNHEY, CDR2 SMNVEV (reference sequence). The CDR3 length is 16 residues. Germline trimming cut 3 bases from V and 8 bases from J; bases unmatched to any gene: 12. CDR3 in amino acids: CASSFFGTRGGDEQFF. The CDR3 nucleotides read TGTGCCAGCAGTTTCTTTGGGACTAGGGGGGGGGATGAGCAGTTCTTC.

The CDR3 here is CASTPGAGVSDTQYF. Written as DNA, the CDR3 is TGTGCCAGCACCCCTGGGGCGGGAGTTTCAGATACGCAGTATTTT. The rearrangement joins TRBV11-2 to TRBJ2-3, with 7 bases that match TRBD2. From germline, CDR1 is SGHAT and CDR2 FQNNGV. This CDR3 spans 15 amino acids. After removal of 7 bases from V and 4 bases from J, the junction contained 11 bases not matched to a gene.

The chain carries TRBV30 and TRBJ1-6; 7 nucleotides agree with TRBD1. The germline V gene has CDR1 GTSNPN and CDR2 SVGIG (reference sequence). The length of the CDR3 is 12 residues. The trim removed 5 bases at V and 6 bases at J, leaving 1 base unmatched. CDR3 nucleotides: TGTGCCTGGGACAGGGTTAATTCACCCCTCCACTTT. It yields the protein CAWDRVNSPLHF.

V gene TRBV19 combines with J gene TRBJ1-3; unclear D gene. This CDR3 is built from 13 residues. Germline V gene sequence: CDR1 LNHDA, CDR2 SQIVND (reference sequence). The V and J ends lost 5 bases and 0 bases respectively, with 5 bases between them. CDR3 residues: CASSELSGNTIYF. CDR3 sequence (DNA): TGTGCCAGTAGTGAACTCTCTGGAAACACCATATATTTT. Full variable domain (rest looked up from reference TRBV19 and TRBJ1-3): DGGITQSPKYLFRKEGQNVTLSCEQNLNHDAMYWYRQDPGQGLRLIYYSQIVNDFQKGDIAEGYSVSREKKESFPLTVTSAQKNPTAFYLCASSELSGNTIYFGEGSWLTVV.

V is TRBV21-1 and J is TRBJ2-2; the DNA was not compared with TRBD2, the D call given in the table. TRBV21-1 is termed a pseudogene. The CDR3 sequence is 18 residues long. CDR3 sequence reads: CASSPRGLAGGRTGELFF. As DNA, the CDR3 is TGTGCCAGCAGCCCGCGGGGACTAGCGGGAGGGCGCACCGGGGAGCTGTTTTTT.

CDR3 coding DNA: TGTGCCAGCAGACCTCGGGGACTCCCGACCCTATCTGAGCAGTTCTTC. It encodes CASRPRGLPTLSEQFF. The V call is TRBV6-2 or TRBV6-3, the J call TRBJ2-1; maybe TRBD2 (6 bases). The CDR3 is made up of 16 amino acids. Germline values: CDR1 MNHEY, CDR2 SVGEGT. V lost 6 bases to trimming and J lost 9 bases, with 24 bases between them.

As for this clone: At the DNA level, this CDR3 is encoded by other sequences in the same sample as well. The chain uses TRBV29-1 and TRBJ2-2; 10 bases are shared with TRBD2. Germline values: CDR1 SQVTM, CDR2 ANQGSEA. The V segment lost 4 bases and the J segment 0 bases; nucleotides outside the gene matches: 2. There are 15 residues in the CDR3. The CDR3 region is CSVGTSGANTGELFF. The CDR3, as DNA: TGCAGCGTTGGGACTAGCGGCGCGAACACCGGGGAGCTGTTTTTT.

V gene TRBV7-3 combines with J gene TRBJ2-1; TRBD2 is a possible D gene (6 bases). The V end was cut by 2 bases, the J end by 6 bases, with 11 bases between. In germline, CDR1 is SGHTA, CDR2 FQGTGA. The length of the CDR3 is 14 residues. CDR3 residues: CASSLSGVSNEQFF. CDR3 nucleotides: TGTGCCAGCAGCTTATCGGGAGTAAGCAATGAGCAGTTCTTC.

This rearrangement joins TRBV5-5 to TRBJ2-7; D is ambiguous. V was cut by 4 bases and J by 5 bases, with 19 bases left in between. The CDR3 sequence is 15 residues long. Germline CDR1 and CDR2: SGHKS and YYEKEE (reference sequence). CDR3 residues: CASSTGPTMGDEQYF. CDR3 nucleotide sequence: TGTGCCAGCAGCACCGGCCCGACAATGGGCGACGAGCAGTACTTC.

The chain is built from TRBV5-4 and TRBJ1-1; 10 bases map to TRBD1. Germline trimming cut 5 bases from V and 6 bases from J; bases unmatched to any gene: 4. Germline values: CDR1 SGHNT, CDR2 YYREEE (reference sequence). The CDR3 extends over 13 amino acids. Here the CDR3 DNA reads TGTGCCAGCAGGAAGACAGGGGGCCCTGAAGCTTTCTTT. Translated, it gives CASRKTGGPEAFF. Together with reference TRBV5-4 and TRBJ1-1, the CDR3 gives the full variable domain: ETGVTQSPTHLIKTRGQQVTLRCSSQSGHNTVSWYQQALGQGPQFIFQYYREEENGRGNFPPRFSGLQFPNYSSELNVNALELDDSALYLCASRKTGGPEAFFGQGTRLTVV.

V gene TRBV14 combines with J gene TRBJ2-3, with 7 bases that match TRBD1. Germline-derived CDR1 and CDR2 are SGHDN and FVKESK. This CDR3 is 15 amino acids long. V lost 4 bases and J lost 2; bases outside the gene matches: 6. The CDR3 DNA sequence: TGTGCCAGCAGCCTACCGGGACAGCTCACAGATACGCAGTATTTT. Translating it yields CASSLPGQLTDTQYF.

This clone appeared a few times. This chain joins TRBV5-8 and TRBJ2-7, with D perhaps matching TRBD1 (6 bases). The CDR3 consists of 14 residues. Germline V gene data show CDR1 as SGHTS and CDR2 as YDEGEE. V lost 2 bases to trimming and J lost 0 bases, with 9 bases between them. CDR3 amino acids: CASSFTGSSYEQYF. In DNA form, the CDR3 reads TGTGCCAGCAGCTTCACAGGGAGCTCCTACGAGCAGTACTTC.

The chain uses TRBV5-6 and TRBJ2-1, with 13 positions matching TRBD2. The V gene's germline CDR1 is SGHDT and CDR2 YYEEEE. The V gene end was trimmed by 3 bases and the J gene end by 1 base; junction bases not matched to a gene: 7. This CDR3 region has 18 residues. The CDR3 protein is CASSYGLAGVESYNEQFF. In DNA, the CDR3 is TGTGCCAGCAGCTATGGACTAGCGGGAGTGGAGTCCTACAATGAGCAGTTCTTC.

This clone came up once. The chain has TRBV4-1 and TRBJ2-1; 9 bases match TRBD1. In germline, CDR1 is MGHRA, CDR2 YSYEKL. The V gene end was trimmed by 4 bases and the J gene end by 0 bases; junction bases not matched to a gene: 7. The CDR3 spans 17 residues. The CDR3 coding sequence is TGCGCCAGCAGCCGCGGACAGGGGCTTAGCTCCTACAATGAGCAGTTCTTC. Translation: CASSRGQGLSSYNEQFF.

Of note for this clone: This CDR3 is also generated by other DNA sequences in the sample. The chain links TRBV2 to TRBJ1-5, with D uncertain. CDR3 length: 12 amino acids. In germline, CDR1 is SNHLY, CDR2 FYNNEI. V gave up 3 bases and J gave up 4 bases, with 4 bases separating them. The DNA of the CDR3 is TGTGCCAGCAGTGAGCAGAATCAGCCCCAGCATTTT. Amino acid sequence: CASSEQNQPQHF.

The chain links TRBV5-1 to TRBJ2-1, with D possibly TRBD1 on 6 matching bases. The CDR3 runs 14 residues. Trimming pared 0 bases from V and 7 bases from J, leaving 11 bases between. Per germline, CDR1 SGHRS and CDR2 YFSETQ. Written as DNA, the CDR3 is TGCGCCAGCAGCTTGGACAGGGCCCTTAATGAGCAGTTCTTC. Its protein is CASSLDRALNEQFF.

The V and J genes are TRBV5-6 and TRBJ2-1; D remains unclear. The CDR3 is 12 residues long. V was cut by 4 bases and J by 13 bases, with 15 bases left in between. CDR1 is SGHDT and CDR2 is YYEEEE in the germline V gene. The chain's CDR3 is CASSPPLGPQFF. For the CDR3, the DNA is TGTGCCAGCAGCCCACCTCTAGGCCCCCAGTTCTTC.